These T cell receptor beta chains were read from a single sample in a study of T cells in Graves' hyperthyroidism and ophthalmopathy. TCRdb recomputed calls from the multiplex PCR reads with MiXCR, one row per CDR3 protein. This repertoire shows 400,000 or so distinct CDR3 sequences, around an eighth found once; its top ten account for under 30%. The specimen sequenced was blood. The origin of the receptors is a man between 45 and 60 years old with Graves' ophthalmopathy. Both conserved end residues are trimmed from each CDR3.

CDR3aa: ASSFAGVLYEQY; v_gene: TRBV7-8; j_gene: TRBJ2-7
CDR3aa: ASSADRAPNQPQH; v_gene: TRBV30; j_gene: TRBJ1-5
CDR3aa: ASSYSSPSGLTYEQY; v_gene: TRBV6-2/TRBV6-3; j_gene: TRBJ2-7
CDR3aa: ASSLELTGTEAF; v_gene: TRBV5-4; j_gene: TRBJ1-1
CDR3aa: ASSSISGLAGSLGFLEQY; v_gene: TRBV7-3; j_gene: TRBJ2-7
CDR3aa: ASSLVKLAAQF; v_gene: TRBV27; j_gene: TRBJ2-1
CDR3aa: ASSLGWETQY; v_gene: TRBV5-1; j_gene: TRBJ2-5
CDR3aa: ASSTPWVDEKLF; v_gene: TRBV19; j_gene: TRBJ1-4
CDR3aa: ASAGTDENIQY; v_gene: TRBV11-2; j_gene: TRBJ2-4
CDR3aa: ATQGGNYEQY; v_gene: TRBV27; j_gene: TRBJ2-7
CDR3aa: ASSQKLGGSGGPGDEQY; v_gene: TRBV5-1; j_gene: TRBJ2-7
CDR3aa: ASSLEAGAKNIQY; v_gene: TRBV7-9; j_gene: TRBJ2-4
CDR3aa: ASSQEGGLAGASLHEQY; v_gene: TRBV3-1; j_gene: TRBJ2-7
CDR3aa: ASSLLRGLSNSPLH; v_gene: TRBV27; j_gene: TRBJ1-6
CDR3aa: ASSPREDNSPLH; v_gene: TRBV9; j_gene: TRBJ1-6
CDR3aa: ASFSSGETINYGYT; v_gene: TRBV2; j_gene: TRBJ1-2
CDR3aa: SAGPLAGVQETQY; v_gene: TRBV20-1; j_gene: TRBJ2-5
CDR3aa: ASSIGGTPNTEAF; v_gene: TRBV19; j_gene: TRBJ1-1
CDR3aa: ASTPTSGKNSYNEQF; v_gene: TRBV10-2; j_gene: TRBJ2-1
CDR3aa: SAMERGQETQY; v_gene: TRBV29-1; j_gene: TRBJ2-5
CDR3aa: ASSIRTSGSSNEQF; v_gene: TRBV18; j_gene: TRBJ2-1
CDR3aa: ASSYREGDTEAF; v_gene: TRBV7-9; j_gene: TRBJ1-1
CDR3aa: ASSLRSGNSYEQY; v_gene: TRBV11-2; j_gene: TRBJ2-7
CDR3aa: ASSQGLVEAAEQF; v_gene: TRBV3-1; j_gene: TRBJ2-1
CDR3aa: SARGERVGNSPLH; v_gene: TRBV20-1; j_gene: TRBJ1-6
CDR3aa: ASKGGTATNYGYT; v_gene: TRBV6-1; j_gene: TRBJ1-2
CDR3aa: SVLAIEETQY; v_gene: TRBV20-1; j_gene: TRBJ2-5
CDR3aa: ASKTSRGLSYEQY; v_gene: TRBV6-2/TRBV6-3; j_gene: TRBJ2-7
CDR3aa: ASSPRRGDNQPQH; v_gene: TRBV18; j_gene: TRBJ1-5
CDR3aa: ASSPRTLANYGYT; v_gene: TRBV5-1; j_gene: TRBJ1-2
CDR3aa: ASSLTTGNSPLH; v_gene: TRBV3-1; j_gene: TRBJ1-6
CDR3aa: SAIPDSSSPYQPQH; v_gene: TRBV20-1; j_gene: TRBJ1-5
CDR3aa: ASSVAGGYTDTQY; v_gene: TRBV9; j_gene: TRBJ2-3
CDR3aa: ASSQDGQGNTGELF; v_gene: TRBV4-1; j_gene: TRBJ2-2
CDR3aa: SVPTGHPYIEQF; v_gene: TRBV20-1; j_gene: TRBJ2-1
CDR3aa: ASSDHLGSSYNEQF; v_gene: TRBV28; j_gene: TRBJ2-1
CDR3aa: ASSYADRGEQY; v_gene: TRBV6-5; j_gene: TRBJ2-7
CDR3aa: ASSSLPTDYEQY; v_gene: TRBV5-5; j_gene: TRBJ2-7
CDR3aa: ASRTGPGVYEQY; v_gene: TRBV6-1; j_gene: TRBJ2-7
CDR3aa: ASNNTEAF; v_gene: TRBV28; j_gene: TRBJ1-1
CDR3aa: ASHVGTGSKAGY; v_gene: TRBV2; j_gene: TRBJ2-5
CDR3aa: ASSGPGGEAF; v_gene: TRBV9; j_gene: TRBJ1-1
CDR3aa: ASGRENEKLF; v_gene: TRBV12-3/TRBV12-4; j_gene: TRBJ1-4
CDR3aa: ASSHRQGYEQY; v_gene: TRBV7-9; j_gene: TRBJ2-7
CDR3aa: AISEDRSYGYT; v_gene: TRBV10-3; j_gene: TRBJ1-2
CDR3aa: ASRLTGYTEAF; v_gene: TRBV27; j_gene: TRBJ1-1
CDR3aa: ASSSGTGIAVQPQH; v_gene: TRBV6-1; j_gene: TRBJ1-5